Below are 8 T cell receptor beta chains sequenced from a single sample in a study of T cells after yellow fever vaccination. In TCRdb, the 5' RACE reads were re-called with MiXCR into one record per CDR3 protein. The sample has fewer than 400,000 distinct CDR3 sequences, around 6.5% seen once. This specimen was PBMCs, taken 5 days after the yellow fever booster vaccination. The receptors here all came from a man aged 25-45 years who received the YFV17D yellow fever vaccine.

Regarding this clonotype: The junction departs from germline at one end; a sequencing error may be responsible. CDR3 DNA: TGTGCCTGGGATGAGGGGGGCGGGCAGCCCCTGCATTTT. This codes for CAWDEGGGQPLHF. The chain carries TRBV30 and TRBJ1-5; D possibly corresponds to TRBD1 (6 bases). CDR3 size: 13 residues. The germline gives CDR1 GTSNPN, CDR2 SVGIG (reference sequence).

Ten or more counts support this clonotype. The chain links TRBV3-1 to TRBJ1-2; possible D gene TRBD1, 6 bases. The V and J ends lost 5 bases and 3 bases respectively, with 22 bases between them. Per germline, CDR1 LGHDT and CDR2 YNNKEL (reference sequence). The CDR3 runs 17 residues. The CDR3 DNA reads TGTGCCAGCAGCGATTGGTCAAGGACAGCCCGTGACTATGGCTACACCTTC. This sequence encodes CASSDWSRTARDYGYTF.

This clonotype was counted many times. The rearrangement links TRBV6-2 or TRBV6-3 to TRBJ1-4; D ambiguous. There are 14 residues in the CDR3. The germline V gene has CDR1 MNHEY and CDR2 SVGEGT. V gave up 0 bases and J gave up 10 bases, with 12 bases separating them. The CDR3 here is CASSYSSPDGKLFF. The CDR3, as DNA: TGTGCCAGCAGTTACTCGAGTCCCGACGGAAAACTGTTTTTT.

This clonotype was counted between two and nine times. The chain is built from TRBV28 and TRBJ2-7; 12 bases line up with TRBD2. This CDR3 has 15 residues. V shed 1 base and J 6 bases; nucleotides not matched to a gene: 4. The germline V gene has CDR1 MDHEN and CDR2 SYDVKM. The CDR3 DNA reads TGTGCCAGCAGTTTATCCGCTAGCGGGAGGGTCGAGCAGTACTTC. This sequence encodes CASSLSASGRVEQYF.

The CDR3 sequence is CASSLILGPSSYEQYF. The CDR3 nucleotides are TGTGCCAGCAGCCTCATCTTGGGGCCGAGCTCCTACGAGCAGTACTTC. This chain uses TRBV7-9 with TRBJ2-7, with D possibly being TRBD1 (5 bases). Germline V gene sequence: CDR1 SEHNR, CDR2 FQNEAQ (reference sequence). Trimming pared 5 bases from V and 0 bases from J, leaving 17 bases between. The CDR3 length is 16 residues.

This clonotype has only a few counts. One end of the junction varies from germline; a read error may be responsible. The chain is built from TRBV7-2 and TRBJ2-4; D unresolved. The CDR3 covers 13 residues. Per germline, CDR1 SGHTA and CDR2 FQGNSA. The CDR3 DNA reads as TGTGCCAGCAGCTTAGGGGTCAAAGACATTCAGTACTTC. Protein sequence: CASSLGVKDIQYF.

This clonotype was counted between two and nine times. The V and J genes are TRBV5-1 and TRBJ1-5, with a possible D match to TRBD1 (6 bases). CDR1 and CDR2 from the germline V gene are SGHRS and YFSETQ. The CDR3 contains 16 residues. V lost 0 bases, J lost 8 bases, and 18 bases lay in between. CDR3 protein: CASSLGLDSHGEPQHF. CDR3 nucleotide sequence: TGCGCCAGCAGCTTGGGCTTGGACAGTCATGGGGAGCCCCAGCATTTT.

Ten or more counts support this clonotype. The V call is TRBV6-2 or TRBV6-3, the J call TRBJ2-7; 9 bases are shared with TRBD2. The ends lost 7 bases at V and 1 base at J; junction bases unmatched: 14. Germline assignment: CDR1 MNHEY and CDR2 SVGEGT. This CDR3 is built from 17 residues. The CDR3 protein is CASNPVLGAGGSYEQYF. The CDR3 nucleotides are TGTGCCAGCAACCCTGTTCTCGGAGCGGGAGGATCCTACGAGCAGTACTTC.